A single sample is the source of the 22 T cell receptor beta chains below, sequenced in a study of T cell clones after liver transplantation. Data came from immunoSEQ multiplex PCR; TCRdb stores just in-frame clones and leaves some out. The sample lists roughly 60,000 clones; approximately 70% were seen once. This specimen was CD4+ T cells from blood, taken at the approximately 16-month timepoint. These receptors were obtained from a human patient who received a liver transplant. Some T cells may possibly be graft donor cells.

The V call is TRBV28, the J call TRBJ2-6; 8 bases align to TRBD1. The CDR3 totals 17 residues. J gave up 3 bases and V 5 bases, and 9 bases lay outside the gene matches. Germline lookup yields CDR1 MDHEN and CDR2 SYDVKM. CDR3 in DNA: TGTGCCAGCAGTGGACCGGACAGGGCTTATGGGGCCAACGTCCTGACTTTC. This codes for CASSGPDRAYGANVLTF.

The chain carries TRBV7-2 and TRBJ1-6, with TRBD1 as a possible D gene (5 bases). The V and J ends lost 4 bases and 10 bases respectively, with 17 bases between them. The germline CDR1 and CDR2 sequences are SGHTA and FQGNSA. This CDR3 comprises 15 residues. CDR3: CASSYTSRGESPLHF. For the CDR3, the DNA is TGTGCCAGCAGCTACACCTCCCGGGGGGAATCACCCCTCCACTTT.

J is TRBJ2-5 and V is TRBV5-8, with a possible D match to TRBD1 (7 bases). The CDR3 is 15 amino acids. V was cut by 7 bases and J by 1 base, with 17 bases left in between. The V gene's germline CDR1 is SGHTS and CDR2 YDEGEE. CDR3 DNA: TGTGCCAGCCGGCTAGGGGGGACAGTCCAAGAGACCCAGTACTTC. Its translation is CASRLGGTVQETQYF. Combining the CDR3 with reference TRBV5-8 and TRBJ2-5 gives the whole variable domain EAGVTQSPTHLIKTRGQQATLRCSPISGHTSVYWYQQALGLGLQFLLWYDEGEERNRGNFPPRFSGRQFPNYSSELNVNALELEDSALYLCASRLGGTVQETQYFGPGTRLLVL.

The rearrangement links TRBV19 to TRBJ1-5; D ambiguous. Germline V gene lookup returns CDR1 LNHDA and CDR2 SQIVND (reference sequence). The length of the CDR3 is 15 residues. V gave up 8 bases and J gave up 0 bases, with 14 bases separating them. CDR3 sequence (DNA): TGTGCCAGTGAATACCGGCCGAATAGCAATCAGCCCCAGCATTTT. It specifies CASEYRPNSNQPQHF.

CDR3 in amino acids: CASSERPVDEQFF. The CDR3 nucleotides read TGCGCCAGCAGTGAGAGGCCGGTCGATGAGCAGTTCTTC. The chain recombines TRBV10-1 with TRBJ2-1; D remains unclear. Trimming left V 2 bases short and J 8 bases short, with 10 bases between. This CDR3 spans 13 amino acids. From germline, CDR1 is WNHNN and CDR2 SYGVQD (reference sequence).

The gene calls are TRBV7-6 and TRBJ2-1; 9 bases match TRBD2. J gave up 7 bases and V 5 bases, and 12 bases lay outside the gene matches. The germline V gene encodes CDR1 SGHVS and CDR2 FNYEAQ. The CDR3 sequence is 16 residues long. CDR3 nucleotide sequence: TGTGCCAGCAGCCCACCGAGAGCGGGGGGAAGTAATGAGCAGTTCTTC. This gives the protein CASSPPRAGGSNEQFF.

CDR3 protein: CASSLPDILRGYTF. The CDR3, as DNA: TGTGCCAGCAGTTTACCGGACATTTTAAGGGGCTACACCTTC. The chain couples TRBV28 to TRBJ1-2; possibly TRBD1 for D (5 bases). V lost 2 bases and J 8 bases, leaving 15 bases between the germline ends. The CDR3 is 14 amino acids. In germline, CDR1 is MDHEN, CDR2 SYDVKM.

This clone turned up a few times. This chain's CDR3 is CASSHKSGLRSAGELFF. CDR3 coding DNA: TGCGCCAGCAGCCACAAGTCGGGGCTCAGGAGCGCCGGGGAGCTGTTTTTT. The chain carries TRBV5-1 and TRBJ2-2; either TRBD1 or TRBD2 may fit D (5 bases each). The germline CDR1 and CDR2 sequences are SGHRS and YFSETQ. The CDR3 length is 17 residues. The V end was cut by 4 bases, the J end by 6 bases, with 22 bases between. Looking up the rest from reference TRBV5-1 and TRBJ2-2 gives the full variable domain: KAGVTQTPRYLIKTRGQQVTLSCSPISGHRSVSWYQQTPGQGLQFLFEYFSETQRNKGNFPGRFSGRQFSNSRSEMNVSTLELGDSALYLCASSHKSGLRSAGELFFGEGSRLTVL.

The chain carries TRBV5-1 and TRBJ1-4; D is undetermined. CDR1 is SGHRS and CDR2 is YFSETQ in the germline V gene. The V gene lost 4 bases and the J gene lost 0 bases, with 10 bases spanning the gap. This CDR3 is 15 amino acids long. The CDR3 DNA is TGCGCCAGCAGCAAGGACGGAGCAACTAATGAAAAACTGTTTTTT. It codes for CASSKDGATNEKLFF.

V is TRBV7-2 and J is TRBJ1-3; D is ambiguous. V lost 0 bases to trimming and J lost 0 bases, with 9 bases between them. The germline V gene has CDR1 SGHTA and CDR2 FQGNSA. The CDR3 covers 16 residues. The CDR3 protein is CASSLAGTDSGNTIYF. CDR3 DNA: TGTGCCAGCAGCTTAGCTGGCACCGACTCTGGAAACACCATATATTTT. Full variable domain (outside the CDR3, taken from reference TRBV7-2 and TRBJ1-3): GAGVSQSPSNKVTEKGKDVELRCDPISGHTALYWYRQSLGQGLEFLIYFQGNSAPDKSGLPSDRFSAERTGGSVSTLTIQRTQQEDSAVYLCASSLAGTDSGNTIYFGEGSWLTVV.

The chain joins TRBV7-9 to TRBJ2-1; TRBD1 is a possible D gene (6 bases). The CDR3 is made up of 14 amino acids. The ends were cut back, 1 base at V and 8 bases at J, with 12 bases in the middle. The V gene's germline CDR1 is SEHNR and CDR2 FQNEAQ (reference sequence). In nucleotides, the CDR3 is TGTGCCAGCAGCTTAGAGGGGGTAGGCCATGAGCAGTTCTTC. Translation gives CASSLEGVGHEQFF.

This clone was found a few times. This chain uses TRBV15 with TRBJ1-6, with D hard to call. The V gene lost 0 bases and the J gene lost 4 bases, with 10 bases spanning the gap. Germline CDR1 reads LNHNV; CDR2 reads YYDKDF (reference sequence). CDR3 length: 16 residues. CDR3 bases: TGTGCCACCAGCAGAGATCTTAGGACGTATAATTCACCCCTCCACTTT. Its protein product is CATSRDLRTYNSPLHF. The whole variable domain, remainder taken from reference TRBV15 and TRBJ1-6, is DAMVIQNPRYQVTQFGKPVTLSCSQTLNHNVMYWYQQKSSQAPKLLFHYYDKDFNNEADTPDNFQSRRPNTSFCFLDIRSPGLGDTAMYLCATSRDLRTYNSPLHFGNGTRLTVT.

The V gene is TRBV6-5, the J gene TRBJ2-1, with 7 positions matching TRBD1. Per germline, CDR1 MNHEY and CDR2 SVGAGI. Germline trimming cut 5 bases from V and 4 bases from J; bases unmatched to any gene: 8. The CDR3 loop spans 15 amino acids. CDR3 region: CASSPPGQFYNEQFF. CDR3 in DNA: TGTGCCAGCAGTCCGCCGGGACAGTTTTACAATGAGCAGTTCTTC.

This chain uses TRBV29-1 with TRBJ2-7; D might be TRBD1 or TRBD2, each matching 5 bases. CDR1 SQVTM and CDR2 ANQGSEA come from the germline V gene. The CDR3 spans 11 residues. The germline V and J ends were trimmed by 1 base and 7 bases, with 8 bases remaining between them. The CDR3: CSVEGGTEQYF. CDR3 nucleotide sequence: TGCAGCGTTGAAGGAGGGACGGAGCAGTACTTC.

This rearrangement joins TRBV7-9 to TRBJ2-3; 7 bases agree with TRBD1. This CDR3 comprises 15 residues. Germline lookup yields CDR1 SEHNR and CDR2 FQNEAQ (reference sequence). V lost 3 bases, J lost 0 bases, and 3 bases stayed unmatched. DNA for the CDR3: TGTGCCAGCAGCTTGGGGACAGCTAGCACAGATACGCAGTATTTT. It specifies CASSLGTASTDTQYF.

This chain uses TRBV11-2 with TRBJ1-1; D is unclear. The ends were cut back, 5 bases at V and 3 bases at J, with 13 bases in the middle. The CDR3 contains 14 residues. In germline, CDR1 is SGHAT, CDR2 FQNNGV. The chain's CDR3 is CASSIFLSHTEAFF. CDR3 nucleotides: TGTGCCAGCAGCATATTCCTAAGCCACACTGAAGCTTTCTTT.

For the CDR3, the DNA is TGTGCCTGGAAAGCTGCTAGGGGAGACGCAACTAATGAAAAACTGTTTTTT. Translating gives CAWKAARGDATNEKLFF. This chain links TRBV30 with TRBJ1-4, with D possibly being TRBD1 (5 bases). CDR3 length equals 17 residues. Germline-derived CDR1 and CDR2 are GTSNPN and SVGIG (reference sequence). V lost 4 bases, J lost 0 bases, and 18 bases lay in between.

The chain recombines TRBV6-1 with TRBJ2-7; D assignment may be TRBD1 or TRBD2 (5 bases each). CDR1 MNHNS and CDR2 SASEGT come from the germline V gene. The length of the CDR3 is 13 residues. V lost 6 bases and J 0 bases, leaving 9 bases between the germline ends. CDR3 loop: CASRSGSSYEQYF. In nucleotides, the CDR3 is TGTGCCAGCAGGTCAGGGAGCTCCTACGAGCAGTACTTC.

This clone occurred once. This chain links TRBV4-2 with TRBJ1-2, with 9 nucleotides matching TRBD1. The CDR3 length is 15 residues. Germline CDR1 and CDR2: LGHNA and YNFKEQ. With 4 bases clipped from V and 2 bases from J, the junction kept 5 bases outside the gene matches. The CDR3 bases are TGTGCCAGCAGCCGGACAGGGGACCCAAACTATGGCTACACCTTC. Translation gives CASSRTGDPNYGYTF.

This clone turned up a few times. This sequence joins TRBV5-5 and TRBJ1-3, with 7 bases lining up with TRBD1. With 2 bases clipped from V and 2 bases from J, the junction kept 7 bases outside the gene matches. CDR3 length: 16 amino acids. Germline assignment: CDR1 SGHKS and CDR2 YYEKEE (reference sequence). The CDR3 spells CASSFGQGVTGNTIYF. For the CDR3, the DNA is TGTGCCAGCAGCTTCGGTCAGGGGGTAACTGGAAACACCATATATTTT.

V and J are TRBV7-9 and TRBJ1-4; D gene ambiguous. The CDR3 runs to 14 residues. The V end lost 5 bases, the J end lost 3 bases, and 10 bases lay between the germline ends. CDR1 and CDR2 (germline): SEHNR, FQNEAQ (reference sequence). This CDR3 reads CASSLDHSNEKLFF. In DNA form, the CDR3 reads TGTGCCAGCAGCCTGGATCACTCTAATGAAAAACTGTTTTTT.

The genes are TRBV11-2 and TRBJ2-2; possibly TRBD1 or TRBD2 for D (6 bases each). Germline V gene data show CDR1 as SGHAT and CDR2 as FQNNGV. This CDR3 comprises 14 residues. Trimming pared 7 bases from V and 3 bases from J, leaving 12 bases between. For the CDR3, the DNA is TGTGCCAGCATTGAGGGGGACTACACCGGGGAGCTGTTTTTT. This sequence encodes CASIEGDYTGELFF.